This T cell receptor beta chain came from a study of T cells after yellow fever vaccination. TCRdb reprocessed the 5' RACE reads with MiXCR, giving one entry per CDR3 protein. Of approximately 510,000 distinct CDR3 sequences listed, 21% were seen once; the top ten hold about 16%. In germline, CDR1 is MNHEY, CDR2 SVGAGI. Trimming removed 2 bases from V and 5 bases from J, with 12 bases in between. There are 15 residues in the CDR3. The sequence came from a man aged 18 to 30 who received the YFV17D yellow fever vaccine. V usage is TRBV6-5 and J usage is TRBJ2-2; weak D call: TRBD1 (7 bases). The sample consisted of PBMCs, taken roughly 20 days after the first yellow fever vaccination. The CDR3 nucleotides read TGTGCCAGCAGTTACGCCGCAGGGGGGACCGGGGAGCTGTTTTTT. Translation gives CASSYAAGGTGELFF.